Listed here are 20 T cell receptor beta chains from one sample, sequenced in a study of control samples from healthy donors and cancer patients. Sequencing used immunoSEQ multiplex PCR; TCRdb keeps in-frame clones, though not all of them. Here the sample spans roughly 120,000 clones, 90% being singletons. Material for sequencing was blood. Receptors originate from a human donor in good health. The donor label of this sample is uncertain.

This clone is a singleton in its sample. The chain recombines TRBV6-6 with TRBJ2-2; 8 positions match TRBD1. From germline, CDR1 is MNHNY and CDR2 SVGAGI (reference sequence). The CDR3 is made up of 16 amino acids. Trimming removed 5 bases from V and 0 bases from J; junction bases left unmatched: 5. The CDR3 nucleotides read TGTGCCAGCAGTGGACAGGGCTCATCGAACACCGGGGAGCTGTTTTTT. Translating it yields CASSGQGSSNTGELFF.

In nucleotides, the CDR3 is TGTGCCAGTAGTCCGCGGACAGGGGGTAACTCGAACACTGAAGCTTTCTTT. This codes for CASSPRTGGNSNTEAFF. The chain combines TRBV19 with TRBJ1-1, with 10 positions matching TRBD1. The CDR3 spans 17 residues. CDR1 is LNHDA, CDR2 SQIVND, per germline (reference sequence). Unmatched junction bases numbered 10, after V lost 5 bases and J lost 1 base.

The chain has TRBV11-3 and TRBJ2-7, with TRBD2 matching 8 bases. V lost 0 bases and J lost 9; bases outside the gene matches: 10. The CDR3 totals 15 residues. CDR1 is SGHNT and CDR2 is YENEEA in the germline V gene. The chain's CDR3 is CASSLDPGGGPLQYV. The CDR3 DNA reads TGTGCCAGCAGCTTAGATCCCGGCGGGGGGCCGCTGCAGTACGTC.

The CDR3 here is CASSETGSYGYTF. CDR3 sequence (DNA): TGTGCCAGCAGTGAGACAGGCTCCTATGGCTACACCTTC. The chain combines TRBV12-3 or TRBV12-4 with TRBJ1-2; D is possibly TRBD1 (6 bases). This CDR3 comprises 13 residues. Trimming stripped 5 bases from V and 4 bases from J, with 11 bases between.

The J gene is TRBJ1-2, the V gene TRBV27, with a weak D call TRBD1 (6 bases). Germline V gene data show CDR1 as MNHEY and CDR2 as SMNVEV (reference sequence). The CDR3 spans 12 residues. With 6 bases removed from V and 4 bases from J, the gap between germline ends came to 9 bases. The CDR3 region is CASRTGSYGYTF. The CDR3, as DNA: TGTGCCAGCAGAACAGGGTCCTATGGCTACACCTTC.

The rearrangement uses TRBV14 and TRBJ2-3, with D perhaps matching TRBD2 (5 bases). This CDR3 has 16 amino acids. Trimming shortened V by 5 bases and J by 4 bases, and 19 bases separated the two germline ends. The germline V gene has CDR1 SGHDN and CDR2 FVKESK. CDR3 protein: CASSSRTPAVADTQYF. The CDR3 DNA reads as TGTGCCAGCAGCTCCCGGACCCCAGCGGTAGCAGATACGCAGTATTTT.

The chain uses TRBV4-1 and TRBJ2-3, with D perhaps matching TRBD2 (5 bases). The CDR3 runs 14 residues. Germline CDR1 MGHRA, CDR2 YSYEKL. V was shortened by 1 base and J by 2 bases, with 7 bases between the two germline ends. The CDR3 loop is CASSQVGDTDTQYF. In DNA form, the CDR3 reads TGCGCCAGCAGCCAAGTGGGAGACACAGATACGCAGTATTTT.

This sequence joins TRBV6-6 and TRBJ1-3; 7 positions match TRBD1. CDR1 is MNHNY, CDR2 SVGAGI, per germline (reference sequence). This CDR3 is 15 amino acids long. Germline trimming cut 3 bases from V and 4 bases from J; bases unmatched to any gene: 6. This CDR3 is CASSYSGGQGNTIYF. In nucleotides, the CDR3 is TGTGCCAGCAGTTATTCAGGGGGGCAAGGAAACACCATATATTTT.

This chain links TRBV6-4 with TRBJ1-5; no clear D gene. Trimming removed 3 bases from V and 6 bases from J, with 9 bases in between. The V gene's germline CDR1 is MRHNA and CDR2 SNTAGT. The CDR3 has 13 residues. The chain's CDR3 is CASSEGFGQPQHF. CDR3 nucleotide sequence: TGTGCCAGCAGTGAAGGGTTTGGTCAGCCCCAGCATTTT.

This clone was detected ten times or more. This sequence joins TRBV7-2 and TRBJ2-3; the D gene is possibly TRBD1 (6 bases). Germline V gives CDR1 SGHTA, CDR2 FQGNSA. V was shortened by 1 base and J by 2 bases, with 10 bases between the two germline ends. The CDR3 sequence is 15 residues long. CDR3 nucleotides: TGTGCCAGCAGCTTAGGTCAGGGACACACAGATACGCAGTATTTT. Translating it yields CASSLGQGHTDTQYF.

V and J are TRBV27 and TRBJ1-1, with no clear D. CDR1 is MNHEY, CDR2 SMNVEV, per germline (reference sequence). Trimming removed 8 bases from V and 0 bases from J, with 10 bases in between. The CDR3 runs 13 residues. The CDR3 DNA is TGTGCCAGCGGCTGGGAAATGAACACTGAAGCTTTCTTT. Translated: CASGWEMNTEAFF.

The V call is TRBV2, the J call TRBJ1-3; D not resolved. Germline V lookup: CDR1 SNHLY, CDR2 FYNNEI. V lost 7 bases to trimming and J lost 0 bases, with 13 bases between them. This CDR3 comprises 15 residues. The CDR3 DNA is TGTGCCAGCACACCACCGCTGGGCTCTGGAAACACCATATATTTT. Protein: CASTPPLGSGNTIYF.

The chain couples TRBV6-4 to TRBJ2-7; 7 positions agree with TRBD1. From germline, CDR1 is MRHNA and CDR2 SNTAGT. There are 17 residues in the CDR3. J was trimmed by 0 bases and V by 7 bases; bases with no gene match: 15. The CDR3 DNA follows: TGTGCCAGCATCATCAGGCAGGGGGTTCTTTTCTCCTACGAGCAGTACTTC. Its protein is CASIIRQGVLFSYEQYF.

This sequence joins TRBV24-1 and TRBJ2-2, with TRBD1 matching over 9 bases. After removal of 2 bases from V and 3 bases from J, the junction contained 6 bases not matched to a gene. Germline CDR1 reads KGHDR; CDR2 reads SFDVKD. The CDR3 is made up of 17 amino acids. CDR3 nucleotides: TGTGCCACCAGTGATTCGGCGGACAGGGGTGACACCGGGGAGCTGTTTTTT. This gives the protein CATSDSADRGDTGELFF.

The CDR3, as DNA: TGTGCCAGCTCACAATCGGGACAAAGCTCTGGGGCCAACGTCCTGACTTTC. This sequence encodes CASSQSGQSSGANVLTF. The chain links TRBV18 to TRBJ2-6; maybe TRBD1 (6 bases). Germline values: CDR1 KGHSH, CDR2 LQKENI. With 4 bases removed from V and 0 bases from J, the gap between germline ends came to 13 bases. The CDR3 totals 17 residues.

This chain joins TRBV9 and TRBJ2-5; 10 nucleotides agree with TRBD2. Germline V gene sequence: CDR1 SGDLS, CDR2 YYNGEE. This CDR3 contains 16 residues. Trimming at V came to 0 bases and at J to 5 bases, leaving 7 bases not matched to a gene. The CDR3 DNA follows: TGTGCCAGCAGCGTAGGTCCTAGCGGGGGTGGGGAGACCCAGTACTTC. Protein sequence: CASSVGPSGGGETQYF.

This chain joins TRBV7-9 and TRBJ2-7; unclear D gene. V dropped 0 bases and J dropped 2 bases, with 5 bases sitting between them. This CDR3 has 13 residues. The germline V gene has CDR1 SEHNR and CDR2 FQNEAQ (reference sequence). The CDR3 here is CASSLALTYEQYF. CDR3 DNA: TGTGCCAGCAGCTTAGCGCTTACCTACGAGCAGTACTTC.

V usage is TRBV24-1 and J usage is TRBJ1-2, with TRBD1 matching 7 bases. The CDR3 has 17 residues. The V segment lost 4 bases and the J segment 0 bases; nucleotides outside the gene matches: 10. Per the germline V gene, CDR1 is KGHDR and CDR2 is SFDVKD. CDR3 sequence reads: CATSDAEGRGPNYGYTF. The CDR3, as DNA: TGTGCCACCAGTGACGCGGAGGGGAGGGGGCCTAACTATGGCTACACCTTC.

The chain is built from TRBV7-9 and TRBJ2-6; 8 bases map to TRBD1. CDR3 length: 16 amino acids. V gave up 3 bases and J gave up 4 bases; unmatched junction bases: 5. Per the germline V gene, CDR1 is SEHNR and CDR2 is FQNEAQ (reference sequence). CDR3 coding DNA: TGTGCCAGCAGCTTGTCAGGGGGCGCCGGGGCCAACGTCCTGACTTTC. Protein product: CASSLSGGAGANVLTF. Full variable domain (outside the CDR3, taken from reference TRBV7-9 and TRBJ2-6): DTGVSQNPRHKITKRGQNVTFRCDPISEHNRLYWYRQTLGQGPEFLTYFQNEAQLEKSRLLSDRFSAERPKGSFSTLEIQRTEQGDSAMYLCASSLSGGAGANVLTFGAGSRLTVL.

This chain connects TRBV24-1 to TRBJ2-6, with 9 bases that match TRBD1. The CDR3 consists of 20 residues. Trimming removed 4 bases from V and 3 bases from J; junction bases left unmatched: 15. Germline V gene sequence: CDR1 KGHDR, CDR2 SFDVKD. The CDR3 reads CATSDTKLLGQGFGANVLTF. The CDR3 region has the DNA TGTGCCACCAGTGACACCAAATTGTTGGGACAGGGATTTGGGGCCAACGTCCTGACTTTC.